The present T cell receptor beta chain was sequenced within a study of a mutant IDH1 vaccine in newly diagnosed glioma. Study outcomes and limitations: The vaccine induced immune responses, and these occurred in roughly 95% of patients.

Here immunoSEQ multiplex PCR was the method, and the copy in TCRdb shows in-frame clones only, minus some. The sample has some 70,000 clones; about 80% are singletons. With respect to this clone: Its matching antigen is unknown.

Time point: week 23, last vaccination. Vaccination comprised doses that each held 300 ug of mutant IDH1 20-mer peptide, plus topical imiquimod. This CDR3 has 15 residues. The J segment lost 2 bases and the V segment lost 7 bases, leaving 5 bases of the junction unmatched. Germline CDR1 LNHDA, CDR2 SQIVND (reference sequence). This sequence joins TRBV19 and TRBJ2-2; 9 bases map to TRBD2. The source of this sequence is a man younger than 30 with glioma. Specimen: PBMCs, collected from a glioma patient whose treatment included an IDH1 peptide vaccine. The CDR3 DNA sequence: TGTGCCAGTACCCTTAGCGGGGGAAACACCGGGGAGCTGTTTTTT. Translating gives CASTLSGGNTGELFF.